These 8 T cell receptor beta chains were sequenced from one sample in a study of T cells of healthy individuals. TCRdb reanalysed the 5' RACE reads using MiXCR and keeps one entry per CDR3 protein. Here the sample spans 65,000 to 95,000 distinct CDR3 sequences, roughly 5% being singletons. These receptors originate from a female donor in good health.

This clonotype was recorded a few times. The rearrangement links TRBV4-2 to TRBJ2-7; 8 positions match TRBD2. CDR1 LGHNA and CDR2 YNFKEQ come from the germline V gene. V was clipped by 3 bases and J by 5 bases; unmatched bases: 12. The CDR3 has 16 amino acids. The CDR3 is CASSHSLSGSSHEQYF. In nucleotides, the CDR3 is TGTGCCAGCAGCCATTCCCTCAGCGGGAGCAGCCACGAGCAGTACTTC.

This clonotype has a count of ten or more. CDR3 nucleotide sequence: TGTGCCAGCAGCGTAGGTCTAGGGTTTCATACGCAGTATTTT. This codes for CASSVGLGFHTQYF. The V gene is TRBV9, the J gene TRBJ2-3; no reliable D call. This CDR3 region has 14 residues. Trimming removed 0 bases at V and 7 bases at J, with 12 bases between. CDR1 SGDLS and CDR2 YYNGEE come from the germline V gene.

This clonotype was counted at least ten times. The rearrangement links TRBV3-1 to TRBJ2-1; TRBD2 is a possible D gene (6 bases). This CDR3 spans 11 amino acids. CDR1 and CDR2 (germline): LGHDT, YNNKEL (reference sequence). Trimming left V 7 bases short and J 10 bases short, with 11 bases between. This chain's CDR3 is CASIQGGEQFF. The CDR3 DNA is TGTGCCAGCATCCAGGGAGGAGAGCAGTTCTTC.

This clonotype appeared a few times. The chain has TRBV5-6 and TRBJ1-1, with a tentative D call TRBD1 (5 bases). Deletions cut 0 bases from V and 0 bases from J, with 9 bases between. The germline V gene encodes CDR1 SGHDT and CDR2 YYEEEE. The CDR3 contains 15 residues. CDR3 bases: TGTGCCAGCAGCTTGGTAGGGGACTTGAACACTGAAGCTTTCTTT. It codes for CASSLVGDLNTEAFF.

The sample holds a few counts of this clonotype. This chain joins TRBV20-1 and TRBJ1-4; 10 positions match TRBD1. The CDR3 spans 15 residues. Germline V gene sequence: CDR1 DFQATT, CDR2 SNEGSKA (reference sequence). With 6 bases clipped from V and 6 bases from J, the junction kept 10 bases outside the gene matches. The CDR3 loop reads CSAEDRGREYEKLFF. Here the CDR3 DNA reads TGCAGTGCAGAGGACAGGGGGAGGGAGTATGAAAAACTGTTTTTT.

This clonotype was detected ten times or more. This chain uses TRBV7-9 with TRBJ2-3; D perhaps matches TRBD2 (6 bases). Germline V gene data show CDR1 as SEHNR and CDR2 as FQNEAQ (reference sequence). Trimming took 7 bases from V and 0 from J, leaving 32 bases between them. The CDR3 covers 21 residues. The CDR3 DNA reads TGTGCCAGCACCACCCTGGCGAAATTGTTTAGCGGCCAGGCTAGCACAGATACGCAGTATTTT. This translates into CASTTLAKLFSGQASTDTQYF.

This clonotype showed up many times. The chain joins TRBV5-6 to TRBJ1-1; the D is unclear. The CDR3 runs to 15 residues. V lost 1 base and J lost 4, with 14 bases in between. CDR1 is SGHDT, CDR2 YYEEEE, per germline. The CDR3 sequence: CASSLLPSRGTEAFF. In DNA form, the CDR3 reads TGTGCCAGCAGCTTGTTACCCTCTCGAGGCACTGAAGCTTTCTTT.

The gene calls are TRBV29-1 and TRBJ2-7; D gene unclear. This CDR3 has 14 amino acids. Trimming cost V 1 base and J 5 bases, with 15 bases left between them. Per the germline V gene, CDR1 is SQVTM and CDR2 is ANQGSEA. CDR3: CSVEGGVSRDEQYF. In DNA form, the CDR3 reads TGCAGCGTTGAAGGTGGAGTCTCCCGGGACGAGCAGTACTTC.